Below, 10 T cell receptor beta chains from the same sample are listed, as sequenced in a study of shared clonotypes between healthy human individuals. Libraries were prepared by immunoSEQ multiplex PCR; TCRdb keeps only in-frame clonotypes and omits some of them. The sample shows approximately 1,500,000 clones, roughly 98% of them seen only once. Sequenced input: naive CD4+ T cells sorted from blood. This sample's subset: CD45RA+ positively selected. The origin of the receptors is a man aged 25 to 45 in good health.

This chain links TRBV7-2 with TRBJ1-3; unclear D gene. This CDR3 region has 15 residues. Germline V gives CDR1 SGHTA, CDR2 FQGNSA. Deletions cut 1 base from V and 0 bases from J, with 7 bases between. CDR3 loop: CASSLDGNSGNTIYF. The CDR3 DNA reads TGTGCCAGCAGCTTAGACGGCAACTCTGGAAACACCATATATTTT. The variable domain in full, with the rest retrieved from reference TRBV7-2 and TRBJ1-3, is GAGVSQSPSNKVTEKGKDVELRCDPISGHTALYWYRQSLGQGLEFLIYFQGNSAPDKSGLPSDRFSAERTGGSVSTLTIQRTQQEDSAVYLCASSLDGNSGNTIYFGEGSWLTVV.

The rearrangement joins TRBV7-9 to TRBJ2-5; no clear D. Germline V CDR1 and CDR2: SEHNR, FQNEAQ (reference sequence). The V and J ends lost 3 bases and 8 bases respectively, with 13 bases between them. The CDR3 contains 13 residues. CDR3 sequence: CASSFDPLGTQYF. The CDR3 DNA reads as TGTGCCAGCAGCTTTGACCCCTTGGGAACCCAGTACTTC.

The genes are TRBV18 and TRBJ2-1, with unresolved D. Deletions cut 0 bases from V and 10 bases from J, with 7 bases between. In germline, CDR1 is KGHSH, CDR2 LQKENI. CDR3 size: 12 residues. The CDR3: CASSPPLQEQFF. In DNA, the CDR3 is TGTGCCAGCTCACCACCTTTACAAGAGCAGTTCTTC.

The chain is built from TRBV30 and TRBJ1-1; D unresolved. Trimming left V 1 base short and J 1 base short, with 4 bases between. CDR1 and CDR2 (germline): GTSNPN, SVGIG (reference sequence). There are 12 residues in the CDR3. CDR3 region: CAWSERNTEAFF. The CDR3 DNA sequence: TGTGCCTGGAGTGAACGGAACACTGAAGCTTTCTTT.

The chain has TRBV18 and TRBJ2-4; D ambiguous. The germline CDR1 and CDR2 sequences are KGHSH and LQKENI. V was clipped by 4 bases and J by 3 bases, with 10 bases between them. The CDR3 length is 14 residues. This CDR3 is CASSLEVFKNIQYF. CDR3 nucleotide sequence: TGTGCCAGCTCACTCGAGGTTTTCAAAAACATTCAGTACTTC.

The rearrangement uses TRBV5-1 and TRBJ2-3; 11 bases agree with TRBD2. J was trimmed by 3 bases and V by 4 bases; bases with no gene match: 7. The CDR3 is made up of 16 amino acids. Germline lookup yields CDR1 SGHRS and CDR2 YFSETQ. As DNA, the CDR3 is TGCGCCAGCAGCCCTGTAGCGGGAGGGAGGACAGATACGCAGTATTTT. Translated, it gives CASSPVAGGRTDTQYF.

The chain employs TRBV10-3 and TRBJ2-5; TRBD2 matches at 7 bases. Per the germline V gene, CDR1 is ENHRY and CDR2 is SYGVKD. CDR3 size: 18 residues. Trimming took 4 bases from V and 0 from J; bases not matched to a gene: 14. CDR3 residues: CAISGGAGTNADQETQYF. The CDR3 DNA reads TGTGCCATCAGTGGGGGTGCCGGGACTAACGCCGACCAAGAGACCCAGTACTTC.

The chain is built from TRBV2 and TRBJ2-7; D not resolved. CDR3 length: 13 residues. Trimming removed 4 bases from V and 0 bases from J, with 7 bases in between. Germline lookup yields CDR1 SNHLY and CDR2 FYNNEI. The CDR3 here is CASSVHSSYEQYF. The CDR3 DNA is TGTGCCAGCAGTGTTCACAGCTCCTACGAGCAGTACTTC.

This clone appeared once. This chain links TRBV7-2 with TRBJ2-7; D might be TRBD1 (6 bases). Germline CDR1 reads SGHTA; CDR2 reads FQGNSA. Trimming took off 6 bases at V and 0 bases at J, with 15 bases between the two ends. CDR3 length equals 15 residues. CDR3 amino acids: CASRLSGTISYEQYF. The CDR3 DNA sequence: TGTGCCAGCAGATTATCCGGGACAATCTCCTACGAGCAGTACTTC. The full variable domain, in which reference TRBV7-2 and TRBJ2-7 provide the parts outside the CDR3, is GAGVSQSPSNKVTEKGKDVELRCDPISGHTALYWYRQSLGQGLEFLIYFQGNSAPDKSGLPSDRFSAERTGGSVSTLTIQRTQQEDSAVYLCASRLSGTISYEQYFGPGTRLTVT.

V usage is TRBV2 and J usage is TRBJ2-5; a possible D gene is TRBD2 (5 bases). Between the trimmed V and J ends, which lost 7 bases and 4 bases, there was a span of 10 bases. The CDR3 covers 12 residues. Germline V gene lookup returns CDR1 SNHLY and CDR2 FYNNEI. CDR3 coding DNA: TGTGCCAGCACCATGCTAGCAGAGACCCAGTACTTC. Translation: CASTMLAETQYF.